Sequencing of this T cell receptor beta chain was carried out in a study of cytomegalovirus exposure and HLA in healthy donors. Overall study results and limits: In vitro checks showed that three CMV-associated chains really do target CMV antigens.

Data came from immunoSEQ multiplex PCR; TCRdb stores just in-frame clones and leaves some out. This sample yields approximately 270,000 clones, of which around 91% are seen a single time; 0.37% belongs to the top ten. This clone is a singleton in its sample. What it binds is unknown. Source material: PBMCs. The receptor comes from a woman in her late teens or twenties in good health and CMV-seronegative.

The CDR3 protein is CASSPPGQLYEQYF. The CDR3, as DNA: TGCGCCAGCAGCCCGCCGGGACAGCTGTACGAGCAGTACTTC. This sequence joins TRBV4-1 and TRBJ2-7; 7 bases are a match to TRBD1. After removal of 4 bases from V and 4 bases from J, the junction contained 7 bases not matched to a gene. This CDR3 is 14 amino acids long. Germline assignment: CDR1 MGHRA and CDR2 YSYEKL.